The following is a T cell receptor beta chain sequence with its context. Antigen specificity is unknown. This sample is part of a study of cytomegalovirus exposure and HLA in healthy donors. Findings of the study overall: CMV antigen specificity of a few CMV-associated chains was confirmed in vitro. Later analysis associated a missense DCLRE1C variant with TCR beta V- and J-gene trimming. Presence/absence analyses assumed roughly uniform sequencing depth across donors, which may not hold. Within an earlier analysis, most TCR beta V segments proved productive either about 87% or about 30% of the time.

Germline lookup yields CDR1 MNHNY and CDR2 SVGAGI (reference sequence). The CDR3 loop spans 15 amino acids. Trimming cost V 6 bases and J 8 bases, with 22 bases left between them. Primers: 60 Vbeta forward and 13 Jbeta reverse. Libraries were prepared by immunoSEQ multiplex PCR; TCRdb keeps only in-frame clonotypes and omits some of them. This sample carries 90,000 to 140,000 clones, around 86% of them seen once, and the ten largest clones take 6% to 8%. J is TRBJ1-2 and V is TRBV6-6; D not certain. Material for sequencing was PBMCs. This receptor was identified in a man younger than 40 in good health and CMV-seropositive. The DNA of the CDR3 is TGTGCCAGCAGAGACGCGAGGAAAAATAATTACGGCTACACCTTC. Protein: CASRDARKNNYGYTF.